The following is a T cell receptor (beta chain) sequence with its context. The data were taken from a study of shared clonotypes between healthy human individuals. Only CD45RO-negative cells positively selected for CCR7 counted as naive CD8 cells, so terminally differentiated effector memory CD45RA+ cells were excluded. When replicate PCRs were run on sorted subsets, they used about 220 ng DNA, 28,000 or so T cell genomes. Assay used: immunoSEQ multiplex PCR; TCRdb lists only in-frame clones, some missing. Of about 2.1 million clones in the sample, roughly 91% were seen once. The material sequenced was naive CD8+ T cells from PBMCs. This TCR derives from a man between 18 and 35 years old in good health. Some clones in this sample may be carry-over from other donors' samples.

The CDR3 DNA is TGTGCCAGCAGCCCGGACAGCCGGCATGAGCAGTTCTTC. As protein: CASSPDSRHEQFF. The genes are TRBV7-3 and TRBJ2-1; perhaps TRBD1 as D (6 bases). CDR3 length equals 13 residues. Trimming took 5 bases from V and 8 from J, leaving 13 bases between them. The germline CDR1 and CDR2 sequences are SGHTA and FQGTGA.